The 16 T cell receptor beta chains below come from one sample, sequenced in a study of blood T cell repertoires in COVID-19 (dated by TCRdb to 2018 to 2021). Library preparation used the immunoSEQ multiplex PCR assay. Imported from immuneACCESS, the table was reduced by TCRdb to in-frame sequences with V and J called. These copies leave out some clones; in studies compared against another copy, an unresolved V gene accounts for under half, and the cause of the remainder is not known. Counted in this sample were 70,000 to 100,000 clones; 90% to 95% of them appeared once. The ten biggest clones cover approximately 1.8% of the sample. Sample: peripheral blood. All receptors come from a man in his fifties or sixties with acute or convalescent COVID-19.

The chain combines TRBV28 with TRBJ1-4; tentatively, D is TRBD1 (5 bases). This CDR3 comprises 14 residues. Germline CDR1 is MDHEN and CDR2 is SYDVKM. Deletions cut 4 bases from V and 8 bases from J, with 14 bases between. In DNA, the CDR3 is TGTGCCAGCAGTTATACTCAGGGTAACGAAAAACTGTTTTTT. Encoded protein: CASSYTQGNEKLFF.

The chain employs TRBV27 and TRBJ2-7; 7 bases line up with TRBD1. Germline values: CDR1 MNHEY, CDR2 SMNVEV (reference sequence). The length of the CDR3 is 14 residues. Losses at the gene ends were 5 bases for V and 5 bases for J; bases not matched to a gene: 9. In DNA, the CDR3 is TGTGCCAGCAGTCCCGAGACAGGGATGAACGAGCAGTACTTC. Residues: CASSPETGMNEQYF.

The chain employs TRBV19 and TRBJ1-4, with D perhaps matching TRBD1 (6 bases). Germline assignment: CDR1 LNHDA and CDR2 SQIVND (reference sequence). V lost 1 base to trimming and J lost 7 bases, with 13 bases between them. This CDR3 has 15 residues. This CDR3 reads CASSIAPGEREKLFF. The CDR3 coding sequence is TGTGCCAGTAGTATAGCCCCAGGGGAGCGTGAAAAACTGTTTTTT.

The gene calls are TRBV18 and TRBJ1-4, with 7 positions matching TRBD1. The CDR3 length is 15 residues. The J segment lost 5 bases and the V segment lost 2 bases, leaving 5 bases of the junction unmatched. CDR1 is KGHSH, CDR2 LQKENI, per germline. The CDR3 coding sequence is TGTGCCAGCTCACCAAGGGGGACAGCGAATGAAAAACTGTTTTTT. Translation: CASSPRGTANEKLFF.

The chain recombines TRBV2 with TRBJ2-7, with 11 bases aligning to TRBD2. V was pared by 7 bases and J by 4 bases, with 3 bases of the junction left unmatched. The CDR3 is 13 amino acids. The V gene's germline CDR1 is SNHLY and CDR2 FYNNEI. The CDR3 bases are TGTGCCAGCATGGGGACTAGCGGATACGAGCAGTACTTC. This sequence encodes CASMGTSGYEQYF.

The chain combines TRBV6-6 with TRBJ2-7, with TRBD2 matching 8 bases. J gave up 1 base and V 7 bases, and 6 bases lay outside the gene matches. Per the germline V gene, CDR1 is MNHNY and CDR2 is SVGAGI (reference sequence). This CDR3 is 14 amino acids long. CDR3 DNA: TGTGCCAGCACCATGCCTAGCGGGTCCTACGAGCAGTACTTC. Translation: CASTMPSGSYEQYF.

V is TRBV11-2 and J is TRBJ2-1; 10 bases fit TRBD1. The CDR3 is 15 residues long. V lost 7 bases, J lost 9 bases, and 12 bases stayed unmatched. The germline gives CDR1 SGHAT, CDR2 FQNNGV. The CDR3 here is CASTPPGTGVSEQFF. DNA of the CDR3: TGTGCCAGCACCCCACCCGGGACAGGGGTAAGTGAGCAGTTCTTC.

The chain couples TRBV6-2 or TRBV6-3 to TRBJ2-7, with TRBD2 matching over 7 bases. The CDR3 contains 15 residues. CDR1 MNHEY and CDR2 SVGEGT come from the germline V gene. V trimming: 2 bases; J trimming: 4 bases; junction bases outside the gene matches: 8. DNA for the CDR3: TGTGCCAGCAGTTACGAAGCGGGAACCGTTTACGAGCAGTACTTC. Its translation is CASSYEAGTVYEQYF.

The DNA of the CDR3 is TGTGCCAGCAGCTTACTCGGTATGAACACTGAAGCTTTCTTT. It encodes CASSLLGMNTEAFF. The chain links TRBV7-8 to TRBJ1-1; D unclear. CDR3 length equals 14 residues. Between the trimmed V and J ends, which lost 2 bases and 0 bases, there was a span of 7 bases. Germline values: CDR1 SGHVS, CDR2 FQNEAQ.

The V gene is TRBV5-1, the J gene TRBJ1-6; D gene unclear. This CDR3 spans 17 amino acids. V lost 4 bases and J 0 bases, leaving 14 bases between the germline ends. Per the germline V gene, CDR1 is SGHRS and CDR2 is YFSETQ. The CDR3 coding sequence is TGCGCCAGCAGCCCAACCGCCCGAGGCTCCTATAATTCACCCCTCCACTTT. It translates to CASSPTARGSYNSPLHF.

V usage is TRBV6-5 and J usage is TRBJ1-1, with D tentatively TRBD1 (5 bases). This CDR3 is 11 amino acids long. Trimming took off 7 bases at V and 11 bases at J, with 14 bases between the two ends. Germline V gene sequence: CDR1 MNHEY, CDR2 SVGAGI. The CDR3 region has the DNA TGTGCCAGCACCAGGACATACGGGGCTTTCTTT. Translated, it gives CASTRTYGAFF.

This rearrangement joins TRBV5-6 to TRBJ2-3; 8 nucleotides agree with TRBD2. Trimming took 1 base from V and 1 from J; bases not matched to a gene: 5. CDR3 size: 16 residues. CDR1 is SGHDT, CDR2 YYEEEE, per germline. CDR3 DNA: TGTGCCAGCAGCTTGATGAGGCGGGAGGGCACAGATACGCAGTATTTT. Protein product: CASSLMRREGTDTQYF.

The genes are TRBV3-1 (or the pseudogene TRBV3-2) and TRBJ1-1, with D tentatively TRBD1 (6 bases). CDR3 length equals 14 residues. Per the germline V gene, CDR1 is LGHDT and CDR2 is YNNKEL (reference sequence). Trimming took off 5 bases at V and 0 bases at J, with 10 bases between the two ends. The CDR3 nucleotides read TGTGCCAGCAGCGCAGGGGATTTGAACACTGAAGCTTTCTTT. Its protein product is CASSAGDLNTEAFF.

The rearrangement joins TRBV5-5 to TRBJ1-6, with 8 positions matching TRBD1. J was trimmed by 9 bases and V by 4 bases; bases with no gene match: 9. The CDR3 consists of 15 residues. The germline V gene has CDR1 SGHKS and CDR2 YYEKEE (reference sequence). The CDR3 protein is CASSPGTGKFSPLHF. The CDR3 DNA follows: TGTGCCAGCAGCCCCGGGACAGGAAAATTTTCACCCCTCCACTTT.

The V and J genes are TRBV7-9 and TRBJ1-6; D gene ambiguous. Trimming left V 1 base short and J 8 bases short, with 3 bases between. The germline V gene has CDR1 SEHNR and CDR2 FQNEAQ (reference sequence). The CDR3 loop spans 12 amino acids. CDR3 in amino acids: CASSLVDSPLHF. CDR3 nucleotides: TGTGCCAGCAGCTTAGTAGATTCACCCCTCCACTTT.

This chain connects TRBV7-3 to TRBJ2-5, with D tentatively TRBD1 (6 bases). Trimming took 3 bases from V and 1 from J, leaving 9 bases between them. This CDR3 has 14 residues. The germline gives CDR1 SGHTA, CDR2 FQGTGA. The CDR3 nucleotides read TGTGCCAGCAGCTTGGCAGGGGCCCAAGAGACCCAGTACTTC. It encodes CASSLAGAQETQYF.